The T cell receptor (beta chain) described here comes from a study of Ad26.COV2.S vaccination and SARS-CoV-2 variants. This table comes from immunoSEQ multiplex PCR, and its TCRdb copy is limited to in-frame clones, with some not included. The data contain around 400,000 clones, 83% of them singletons. Regarding treatment: some 19 received Ad26.COV2.S at low or high dose, single or two shots; five or six received placebo; per-sample allocation not given. Each sample was drawn 63 days after the first injection (of vaccine or placebo). This CDR3 spans 13 amino acids. After removal of 5 bases from V and 8 bases from J, the junction contained 6 bases not matched to a gene. The germline V gene encodes CDR1 SGHNT and CDR2 YENEEA.

The source material was peripheral blood, sampled in a trial of Ad26.COV2.S vaccine versus placebo. The receptor was derived from a person between 18 and 65 years old who received the Ad26.COV2.S COVID-19 vaccine or a placebo. V is TRBV11-3 and J is TRBJ1-2, with 9 bases fitting TRBD1. The CDR3, as DNA: TGTGCCAGCAGCCCCACAGGGGGCGCGGGCTACACCTTC. It is translated as CASSPTGGAGYTF.